Detailed here is one TCR beta chain. This record comes from a study of patients and donors after allogeneic stem cell transplantation. Using its own MiXCR run on the RT-PCR reads, TCRdb lists one record per CDR3 protein. The sample shows approximately 430,000 distinct CDR3 sequences, more than 15% of them seen only once. The CDR3 sequence is 14 residues long. Germline CDR1 reads SNHLY; CDR2 reads FYNNEI. V lost 4 bases to trimming and J lost 0 bases, with 9 bases between them. This receptor was identified in a human donor who was either an allogeneic HSCT recipient or a stem cell or donor lymphocyte infusion donor (not recorded which). It is not recorded whose cells these are; they may come from a transplant donor. The sequenced sample was blood, either unsorted or a sorted T cell fraction (not recorded which). This chain uses TRBV2 with TRBJ1-2, with D tentatively TRBD1 (5 bases). The CDR3 coding sequence is TGTGCCAGCAGTGGGGACGGCCCTAACTATGGCTACACCTTC. Translation gives CASSGDGPNYGYTF.